This TCR beta chain stems from a study of CD8 T cells in Susac syndrome. TEMRA cells were FACS-enriched, unlike CD8+ and CD4+ T cells, which were negatively isolated. Study-wide points: TCR sequencing and HLA analysis covered a relatively small number of individuals.

The V and J ends lost 3 bases and 0 bases respectively, with 11 bases between them. Germline V gives CDR1 SGHNT, CDR2 YYREEE (reference sequence). The length of the CDR3 is 15 residues. Random hexamers were used to reverse transcribe an amount of about 0.45 to 1 ug RNA. Using its own MiXCR run on the immunoSEQ multiplex PCR reads, TCRdb lists one record per CDR3 protein. The repertoire holds hundreds of thousands of distinct CDR3 sequences, 94% seen once, with around 0.16% in the top ten. As regards this clonotype: Antigen unknown.

The chain carries TRBV5-4 and TRBJ2-3; unclear D gene. This sequence originates from a human donor with Susac syndrome. The sample taken for sequencing was CD4+ T cells from PBMCs. The DNA for the CDR3 is TGTGCCAGCAGCTGGGCTGACGGGAGCACAGATACGCAGTATTTT. This codes for CASSWADGSTDTQYF.